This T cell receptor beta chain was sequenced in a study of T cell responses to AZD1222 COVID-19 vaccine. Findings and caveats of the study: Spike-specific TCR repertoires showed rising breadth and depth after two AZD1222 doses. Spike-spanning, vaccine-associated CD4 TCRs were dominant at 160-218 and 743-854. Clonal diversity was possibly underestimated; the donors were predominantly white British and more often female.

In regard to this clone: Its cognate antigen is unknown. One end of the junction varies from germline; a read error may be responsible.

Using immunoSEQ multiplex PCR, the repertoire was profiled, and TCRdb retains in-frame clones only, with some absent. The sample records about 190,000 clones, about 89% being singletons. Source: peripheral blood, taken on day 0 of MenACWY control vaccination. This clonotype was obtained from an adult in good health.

CDR3 loop: CASSQDSSSGEPYERYF. The DNA for the CDR3 is TGTGCCAGCAGCCAAGACTCTTCTAGCGGTGAACCCTACGAGCGGTACTTC. This chain joins TRBV3-1 (or the pseudogene TRBV3-2) and TRBJ2-7; TRBD2 aligns across 7 bases. CDR3 length: 17 amino acids. Per germline, CDR1 LGHDT and CDR2 YNNKEL (reference sequence).